This passage covers 22 T cell receptor beta chains from one sample sequenced in a study of CD8 T cells in ankylosing spondylitis. Using its own MiXCR run on the 5' RACE reads, TCRdb lists one record per CDR3 protein. The repertoire holds about 260,000 distinct CDR3 sequences, around 20% seen once, with 7.8% in the top ten. The sample consisted of blood, either unsorted or a sorted T cell fraction (not recorded which). The receptor set was obtained from a male donor with ankylosing spondylitis or in good health (not recorded which).

The CDR3 loop is CSVGTGGLGELFF. CDR3 nucleotides: TGCAGCGTTGGGACAGGGGGACTCGGGGAGCTGTTTTTT. V is TRBV29-1 and J is TRBJ2-2; TRBD1 matches at 10 bases. Germline assignment: CDR1 SQVTM and CDR2 ANQGSEA. The ends lost 4 bases at V and 7 bases at J; junction bases unmatched: 3. The CDR3 is 13 amino acids.

This sequence joins TRBV9 and TRBJ2-1, with a weak D call TRBD1 (5 bases). The CDR3 loop spans 13 amino acids. Germline V lookup: CDR1 SGDLS, CDR2 YYNGEE. Trimming stripped 4 bases from V and 6 bases from J, with 11 bases between. This CDR3 reads CASSRGRGNEQFF. CDR3 bases: TGTGCCAGCAGCCGAGGAAGGGGCAATGAGCAGTTCTTC.

This clonotype was detected only a few times. This rearrangement joins TRBV20-1 to TRBJ1-5; 7 positions match TRBD1. The CDR3 runs 15 residues. V shed 6 bases and J 3 bases; nucleotides not matched to a gene: 11. Germline CDR1 is DFQATT and CDR2 is SNEGSKA (reference sequence). The CDR3 nucleotides are TGCAGTGCCCAGAGGGGGGGACAGCACAATCAGCCCCAGCATTTT. It encodes CSAQRGGQHNQPQHF.

The V and J genes are TRBV20-1 and TRBJ2-5; D might be TRBD2 (5 bases). Germline values: CDR1 DFQATT, CDR2 SNEGSKA (reference sequence). V shed 0 bases and J shed 1 base, with 18 bases lying between them. The CDR3 loop spans 17 amino acids. In DNA, the CDR3 is TGCAGTGCTAGAGATGATTGGAGGTCAAACTCCCAAGAGACCCAGTACTTC. Translation gives CSARDDWRSNSQETQYF.

The sample holds a few counts of this clonotype. The rearrangement links TRBV20-1 to TRBJ1-1; D is undetermined. V was shortened by 6 bases and J by 0 bases, with 14 bases between the two germline ends. The CDR3 consists of 14 residues. Germline-derived CDR1 and CDR2 are DFQATT and SNEGSKA (reference sequence). CDR3 loop: CSAPPNRLNTEAFF. The CDR3 bases are TGCAGTGCCCCCCCCAACCGTTTGAACACTGAAGCTTTCTTT.

This clonotype has only a few counts. The J gene is TRBJ2-3, the V gene TRBV29-1; D ambiguous. This CDR3 spans 11 amino acids. Trimming stripped 4 bases from V and 6 bases from J, with 8 bases between. Germline lookup yields CDR1 SQVTM and CDR2 ANQGSEA. This chain's CDR3 is CSVVWRDTQYF. For the CDR3, the DNA is TGCAGCGTTGTTTGGCGGGATACGCAGTATTTT.

This chain links TRBV11-2 with TRBJ2-1; no clear D gene. Trimming left V 5 bases short and J 4 bases short, with 24 bases between. Looked up from germline, CDR1 is SGHAT and CDR2 is FQNNGV. CDR3 length: 18 residues. The CDR3 region has the DNA TGTGCCAGCAGCCGGGTGGTGGGCGGACCGTCAGGATACAATGAGCAGTTCTTC. Encoded protein: CASSRVVGGPSGYNEQFF.

This clonotype came up a few times. The rearrangement links TRBV28 to TRBJ2-2; 8 bases fit TRBD1. The germline V gene encodes CDR1 MDHEN and CDR2 SYDVKM. The length of the CDR3 is 15 residues. J gave up 6 bases and V 4 bases, and 7 bases lay outside the gene matches. The chain's CDR3 is CASSSGTGPAGELFF. In nucleotides, the CDR3 is TGTGCCAGCAGTTCTGGGACAGGCCCCGCCGGGGAGCTGTTTTTT.

This clonotype was counted at least ten times. The V call is TRBV18, the J call TRBJ1-1; D is unclear. V lost 2 bases, J lost 1 base, and 5 bases lay in between. Germline V gene data show CDR1 as KGHSH and CDR2 as LQKENI. The CDR3 has 13 residues. In DNA, the CDR3 is TGTGCCAGCTCACCATTACCGAACACTGAAGCTTTCTTT. Its protein product is CASSPLPNTEAFF.

The rearrangement links TRBV19 to TRBJ2-2; D is ambiguous. CDR1 and CDR2 from the germline V gene are LNHDA and SQIVND (reference sequence). V was pared by 1 base and J by 2 bases, with 5 bases between. The CDR3 loop spans 14 amino acids. CDR3 protein: CASSIAENTGELFF. For the CDR3, the DNA is TGTGCCAGTAGTATAGCTGAAAACACCGGGGAGCTGTTTTTT.

V gene TRBV5-1 combines with J gene TRBJ2-1; the D is unclear. Germline assignment: CDR1 SGHRS and CDR2 YFSETQ. This CDR3 is built from 12 residues. V lost 5 bases, J lost 5 bases, and 8 bases lay in between. CDR3 DNA sequence: TGCGCCAGCAGTGTGGTCGACAATGAGCAGTTCTTC. Its translation: CASSVVDNEQFF.

This clonotype turned up a few times. The V and J genes are TRBV6-1 and TRBJ2-3; D gene unclear. Per the germline V gene, CDR1 is MNHNS and CDR2 is SASEGT. The CDR3 contains 13 residues. Trimming pared 0 bases from V and 6 bases from J, leaving 7 bases between. CDR3 DNA sequence: TGTGCCAGCAGTGAAGCTGAGGTGGATACGCAGTATTTT. Protein: CASSEAEVDTQYF.

This sequence joins TRBV5-1 and TRBJ1-2; 8 positions agree with TRBD1. The junction had 7 bases not matched to a gene; V was cut back by 4 bases and J by 8 bases. The germline V gene encodes CDR1 SGHRS and CDR2 YFSETQ. The CDR3 is 13 amino acids. The CDR3 here is CASSDGQGLGYTF. CDR3 sequence (DNA): TGCGCCAGCAGCGACGGACAGGGTCTGGGCTACACCTTC.

This clonotype was picked up a small number of times. J is TRBJ2-2 and V is TRBV27; D gene ambiguous. The CDR3 runs 16 residues. Trimming took 0 bases from V and 3 from J, leaving 11 bases between them. Germline V gene data show CDR1 as MNHEY and CDR2 as SMNVEV (reference sequence). CDR3 amino acids: CASSLSRSFYTGELFF. The DNA for the CDR3 is TGTGCCAGCAGTTTATCGAGGTCATTCTACACCGGGGAGCTGTTTTTT.

This rearrangement joins TRBV3-1 to TRBJ2-3; the match to TRBD1 covers 7 bases. The CDR3 is made up of 16 amino acids. V trimming: 1 base; J trimming: 2 bases; junction bases outside the gene matches: 6. The germline V gene has CDR1 LGHDT and CDR2 YNNKEL (reference sequence). The CDR3 region is CASSQGQGSSTDTQYF. CDR3 nucleotide sequence: TGTGCCAGCAGCCAAGGACAGGGTTCTTCCACAGATACGCAGTATTTT.

This clonotype has more than one count but fewer than ten. V and J are TRBV27 and TRBJ2-3; no clear D gene. The CDR3 contains 16 residues. V was trimmed by 3 bases and J by 0 bases, leaving 13 bases between them. The germline gives CDR1 MNHEY, CDR2 SMNVEV (reference sequence). This CDR3 reads CASSFASSPSTDTQYF. CDR3 coding DNA: TGTGCCAGCAGTTTCGCGTCATCTCCTAGCACAGATACGCAGTATTTT.

This clonotype came up a few times. The chain carries TRBV25-1 and TRBJ1-3; the match to TRBD1 covers 7 bases. The V gene end was trimmed by 4 bases and the J gene end by 0 bases; junction bases not matched to a gene: 0. The CDR3 runs 14 residues. CDR1 and CDR2 (germline): MGHDK, SYGVNS. This chain's CDR3 is CASSGTGSGNTIYF. DNA for the CDR3: TGTGCCAGCAGTGGGACAGGCTCTGGAAACACCATATATTTT.

The chain has TRBV6-1 and TRBJ2-1, with TRBD2 as a possible D gene (6 bases). CDR1 and CDR2 from the germline V gene are MNHNS and SASEGT. The CDR3 runs to 16 residues. Trimming stripped 2 bases from V and 1 base from J, with 12 bases between. The CDR3 region has the DNA TGTGCCAGCAGTGAATTTGGCGGGGTGTCCTACAATGAGCAGTTCTTC. Encoded protein: CASSEFGGVSYNEQFF.

In the case of this clonotype: This may come from a read error, since a much larger clone is one base off. V and J are TRBV29-1 and TRBJ2-1, with 9 bases matching TRBD2. V lost 1 base and J lost 13; bases outside the gene matches: 14. Germline assignment: CDR1 SQVTM and CDR2 ANQGSEA. This CDR3 spans 15 amino acids. The CDR3 region has the DNA TGCAGCGTTGAAGGTGGGACTAGCAGGAGCCCAAGCCAGTTCTTC. Protein product: CSVEGGTSRSPSQFF.

This clonotype was observed a handful of times. This chain joins TRBV29-1 and TRBJ1-2; 7 nucleotides agree with TRBD1. With 6 bases clipped from V and 3 bases from J, the junction kept 4 bases outside the gene matches. Germline CDR1 and CDR2: SQVTM and ANQGSEA. The CDR3 is 12 amino acids. This CDR3 is CSVADRDYGYTF. CDR3 sequence (DNA): TGCAGCGTAGCCGACAGGGACTATGGCTACACCTTC.

This clonotype was seen only a few times. V is TRBV5-1 and J is TRBJ2-7; maybe TRBD1 (6 bases). The CDR3 is 14 amino acids. V was cut by 0 bases and J by 3 bases, with 10 bases left in between. Germline-derived CDR1 and CDR2 are SGHRS and YFSETQ. The CDR3 DNA is TGCGCCAGCAGCTTGGCCCCAGGGGACTACGAGCAGTACGTC. Amino acid sequence: CASSLAPGDYEQYV.

This clonotype was detected a few times. The chain combines TRBV11-2 with TRBJ1-1; D is possibly TRBD1 (5 bases). The CDR3 is 14 amino acids. Germline V gene sequence: CDR1 SGHAT, CDR2 FQNNGV. V was clipped by 2 bases and J by 0 bases, with 7 bases between them. The CDR3 reads CASSLWGMNTEAFF. The CDR3 region has the DNA TGTGCCAGCAGCTTATGGGGGATGAACACTGAAGCTTTCTTT. The full variable domain, its missing parts supplied by reference TRBV11-2 and TRBJ1-1, is EAGVAQSPRYKIIEKRQSVAFWCNPISGHATLYWYQQILGQGPKLLIQFQNNGVVDDSQLPKDRFSAERLKGVDSTLKIQPAKLEDSAVYLCASSLWGMNTEAFFGQGTRLTVV.